This is a list of T cell receptor beta chains from one sample in a study of graft-versus-host responses after intestinal transplantation. These TCRs are of unknown antigen specificity. The assay was immunoSEQ multiplex PCR, and TCRdb's table has in-frame clones only and misses some. The profile covers approximately 33,000 clones, with around 83% appearing a single time and roughly 19% taken by the ten largest. The material was unstimulated CD8+ T cells sorted from spleen or lymph node cells, obtained before intestinal transplant. These receptors all stem from a human donor who received an intestinal transplant. Each CDR3 is given with its conserved first and last residue. Each record gives: clone size, J gene, D gene, V gene, CDR3 protein, CDR3 DNA. A D gene is named only where the DNA matches it firmly. Expanded clones are given a class, and other clones once, few, many or no size at all.

>.|TRBJ2-5|TRBD1|TRBV4-2
CASSQDPGGVETQYF
TGTGCCAGCAGCCAAGACCCAGGGGGAGTTGAGACCCAGTACTTC
>.|TRBJ2-4|TRBD2|TRBV6-6
CASSYGGGNIQYF
TGTGCCAGCAGTTACGGGGGGGGGAACATTCAGTACTTC
>.|TRBJ2-1|TRBD2|TRBV7-9
CASSRIAGLEGNEQFF
TGTGCCAGCAGCCGGATAGCGGGACTAGAAGGTAATGAGCAGTTCTTC
>.|TRBJ2-1|.|TRBV9
CASSVTSSHYNEQFF
TGTGCCAGCAGCGTAACTAGCAGCCACTACAATGAGCAGTTCTTC
>.|TRBJ1-1|.|TRBV27
CASRGGAGNTEAFF
TGTGCCAGCAGAGGGGGGGCCGGGAACACTGAAGCTTTCTTT
>.|TRBJ2-7|TRBD1|TRBV6-1
CASSDGQGASGEQYF
TGTGCCAGCAGTGACGGGCAGGGGGCTTCGGGAGAGCAGTACTTC
>.|TRBJ2-2|.|TRBV28
CASSNTIATGELFF
TGTGCCAGCAGTAATACCATAGCCACCGGGGAGCTGTTTTTT
>.|TRBJ1-5|.|TRBV28
CASSLGSGSNQPQHF
TGTGCCAGCAGTTTAGGGAGTGGAAGCAATCAGCCCCAGCATTTT
>.|TRBJ1-2|.|TRBV28
CASSLPLTDFYGYTF
TGTGCCAGCAGTTTACCCCTTACTGACTTCTATGGCTACACCTTC
>.|TRBJ2-4|TRBD1|TRBV5-6
CASSLGQGKNIQYF
TGTGCCAGCAGCTTAGGACAGGGGAAAAACATTCAGTACTTC
>.|TRBJ1-4|TRBD1|TRBV5-6
CASSSPGTGGSGTNEKLFF
TGTGCCAGCAGCTCCCCCGGGACAGGGGGCTCCGGGACTAATGAAAAACTGTTTTTT
>few|TRBJ2-7|.|TRBV6-1
CASSEVGLNDEQYF
TGTGCCAGCAGTGAAGTCGGACTAAACGACGAGCAGTACTTC
>.|TRBJ2-3|TRBD2|TRBV7-9
CASSLALGLAAGRTDTQYF
TGTGCCAGCAGCTTAGCGCTGGGACTAGCGGCGGGCCGGACAGATACGCAGTATTTT
>.|TRBJ1-1|TRBD1|TRBV6-5
CASSYSGQGGTEAFF
TGTGCCAGCAGTTACTCGGGACAGGGTGGGACTGAAGCTTTCTTT
>.|TRBJ2-2|TRBD1|TRBV30
CAWRDRVTGELFF
TGTGCCTGGAGGGACAGGGTCACCGGGGAGCTGTTTTTT
>.|TRBJ1-5|.|TRBV21-1
CASSKASKEGHQPQHF
TGTGCCAGCAGCAAAGCGAGTAAGGAGGGCCATCAGCCCCAGCATTTT
>.|TRBJ1-6|TRBD1|TRBV28
CASSLFGTGGHNSPLHF
TGTGCCAGCAGTTTATTTGGGACAGGGGGACATAATTCACCCCTCCACTTT
>.|TRBJ1-5|TRBD1|TRBV7-9
CASSWDRGERAQHF
TGTGCCAGCAGCTGGGACAGGGGGGAGCGAGCCCAGCATTTT
>.|TRBJ2-1|.|TRBV9
CASSAAGLGINEQFF
TGTGCCAGCAGCGCTGCGGGACTGGGGATAAATGAGCAGTTCTTC
>.|TRBJ1-2|.|TRBV10-3
CAISESSQGYGYTF
TGTGCCATCAGTGAGTCGAGTCAGGGCTATGGCTACACCTTC
>.|TRBJ2-7|.|TRBV19
CASSISDAGYEQYF
TGTGCCAGTAGTATCTCGGACGCGGGCTACGAGCAGTACTTC
>once|TRBJ2-2|.|TRBV1
CTSSQAGRGTGELFF
TGCACCAGCAGCCAAGCGGGTAGAGGTACCGGGGAGCTGTTTTTT
>.|TRBJ1-6|.|TRBV25-1
CASSEWGQGGNSPLHF
TGTGCCAGCAGTGAATGGGGGCAGGGCGGGAATTCACCCCTCCACTTT
>.|TRBJ2-1|.|TRBV29-1
CSVTGLPTTGNEQFF
TGCAGCGTTACCGGACTACCTACCACGGGTAATGAGCAGTTCTTC
>.|TRBJ2-1|.|TRBV11-2
CASSLFLAVGSYNEQFF
TGTGCCAGCAGCTTATTCTTAGCAGTCGGGTCCTACAATGAGCAGTTCTTC
>.|TRBJ2-7|TRBD2|TRBV27
CASSSMGLAGVTYEQYF
TGTGCCAGCAGTTCAATGGGACTAGCGGGGGTTACCTACGAGCAGTACTTC
>.|TRBJ2-7|.|TRBV10-3
CAVGWGGYEQYF
TGTGCCGTAGGTTGGGGAGGCTACGAGCAGTACTTC
>.|TRBJ2-2|TRBD2|TRBV7-9
CASSPPGLAGNTGELFF
TGTGCCAGCAGCCCCCCGGGACTAGCGGGGAACACCGGGGAGCTGTTTTTT
>.|TRBJ2-7|TRBD2|TRBV27
CASSLSPGSGRIYEQYF
TGTGCCAGCAGTTTATCTCCGGGAAGCGGGAGGATCTACGAGCAGTACTTC
>once|TRBJ2-2|.|TRBV4-1
CASSQVQGPGELFF
TGCGCCAGCAGCCAAGTCCAGGGGCCCGGGGAGCTGTTTTTT
>.|TRBJ1-1|.|TRBV27
CASSLSGAAEAFF
TGTGCCAGCAGTTTATCGGGAGCGGCTGAAGCTTTCTTT
>.|TRBJ2-7|TRBD1|TRBV2
CAHRDSLTYEQYF
TGTGCCCACCGGGACAGCCTAACTTACGAGCAGTACTTC
>.|TRBJ2-7|.|TRBV7-8
CASSATGDEQYF
TGTGCCAGCAGCGCGACGGGGGACGAGCAGTACTTC
>.|TRBJ1-1|.|TRBV4-1
CASSQDARPNTEAFF
TGCGCCAGCAGCCAAGATGCCAGGCCGAACACTGAAGCTTTCTTT
>.|TRBJ1-1|TRBD1|TRBV5-5
CASRLDRGRTEAFF
TGTGCCAGCAGATTGGACAGGGGGCGAACTGAAGCTTTCTTT
>.|TRBJ2-2|.|TRBV7-8
CASSSGLNTGELFF
TGTGCCAGCAGCAGTGGACTTAACACCGGGGAGCTGTTTTTT
>.|TRBJ2-7|.|TRBV7-9
CASSSSNAGWGEQYF
TGTGCCAGCAGCTCCTCCAACGCGGGGTGGGGCGAGCAGTACTTC
>.|TRBJ2-3|.|TRBV11-3
CASSPGGDTQYF
TGTGCCAGCAGCCCAGGGGGGGATACGCAGTATTTT
>once|TRBJ2-3|.|TRBV11-2
CASSPGFNTDTQYF
TGTGCCAGCAGCCCCGGGTTCAACACAGATACGCAGTATTTT
>.|TRBJ2-3|TRBD2|TRBV7-9
CASSSPMEREGGDTQYF
TGTGCCAGCAGCTCCCCCATGGAGCGGGAGGGCGGGGATACGCAGTATTTT
>.|TRBJ2-7|TRBD1|TRBV28
CASSSPKTGTEYEQYF
TGTGCCAGCAGTTCACCAAAAACCGGGACAGAGTACGAGCAGTACTTC
>.|TRBJ1-5|TRBD1|TRBV2
CASSARGEQPQHF
TGTGCCAGCAGTGCCAGGGGGGAACAGCCCCAGCATTTT
>.|TRBJ1-1|.|TRBV9
CASSVQGNTEAFF
TGTGCCAGCAGCGTACAGGGAAACACTGAAGCTTTCTTT
>.|TRBJ2-7|TRBD2|TRBV27
CASSLRGTSGREVREQYF
TGTGCCAGCAGCCTAAGGGGGACTAGCGGGAGGGAAGTGAGGGAGCAGTACTTC
>once|TRBJ2-1|.|TRBV7-6
CASSLGPGGLGNEQFF
TGTGCCAGCAGCTTAGGGCCAGGGGGGTTGGGCAATGAGCAGTTCTTC
>.|TRBJ2-7|TRBD1|TRBV5-1
CASSLVPDRVSYEQYF
TGCGCCAGCAGCTTGGTCCCGGACAGGGTCTCCTACGAGCAGTACTTC
>.|TRBJ1-2|.|TRBV7-9
CASSFPSGDGYTF
TGTGCCAGCAGCTTCCCCTCGGGGGACGGCTACACCTTC